The source of this TCR beta chain is a study of neoadjuvant anti-PD-1 for oral cavity cancer. Germline V CDR1 and CDR2: SGHRS, YFSETQ. The length of the CDR3 is 15 residues. Trimming shortened V by 0 bases and J by 3 bases, and 9 bases separated the two germline ends. This table comes from immunoSEQ multiplex PCR, and its TCRdb copy is limited to in-frame clones, with some not included. The profile shows 75,000 to 100,000 clones, approximately 80% of them singletons. This material consisted of PBMCs, taken before nivolumab (anti-PD-1) treatment. This chain connects TRBV5-1 to TRBJ1-4; D is unresolved. The sequence derives from a person aged 40 to 85 with oral cavity squamous cell carcinoma. The chain's CDR3 is CASSLDGLSNEKLFF. CDR3 bases: TGCGCCAGCAGCTTGGATGGTCTATCTAATGAAAAACTGTTTTTT.